One sample yielded the 31 T cell receptor beta chains listed below, sequenced in a study of Ad26.COV2.S vaccination and SARS-CoV-2 variants (dated by TCRdb to about 2021). Sample treatment or condition, as interpreted from the label and publication: approximately 18 received Ad26.COV2.S at low or high dose, single or two shots; roughly 5 received placebo; per-sample allocation not given. Repertoires of vaccine and placebo recipients were sequenced from samples taken on day 63 after the first injection. Library generation was performed with the immunoSEQ multiplex PCR assay. TCRdb took over this immuneACCESS table, retaining in-frame rearrangements with V and J assigned. Such tables are incomplete; in checked studies, under half of the missing clones stem from an unresolved V gene, and the remainder is unexplained. Across this sample there are around 340,000 clones, with about 87% seen only once. In total, the top ten clones hold approximately 5.9% of the sample.

This material consisted of peripheral blood, taken in a trial of Ad26.COV2.S vaccine versus placebo. All receptors derive from a person between 18 and 65 years old who received the Ad26.COV2.S COVID-19 vaccine or a placebo.

This clone appeared a single time. The rearrangement links TRBV4-2 to TRBJ2-5, with 9 bases fitting TRBD2. The J segment lost 5 bases and the V segment lost 3 bases, leaving 7 bases of the junction unmatched. This CDR3 has 15 amino acids. Looked up from germline, CDR1 is LGHNA and CDR2 is YNFKEQ. CDR3 in amino acids: CASSHLAGSLETQYF. The DNA of the CDR3 is TGTGCCAGCAGCCATCTAGCGGGATCCTTGGAGACCCAGTACTTC.

Concerning this clone: Other nucleotide sequences from this sample produce the same CDR3. The CDR3 loop is CASSILGEAFF. The CDR3 coding sequence is TGTGCCAGTAGTATACTGGGCGAAGCTTTCTTT. The chain has TRBV19 and TRBJ1-1; D gene ambiguous. Germline V gene lookup returns CDR1 LNHDA and CDR2 SQIVND (reference sequence). This CDR3 has 11 amino acids. The V and J ends lost 2 bases and 8 bases respectively, with 6 bases between them.

This chain uses TRBV13 with TRBJ1-1; D is ambiguous. Trimming stripped 5 bases from V and 1 base from J, with 17 bases between. This CDR3 region has 16 residues. Per the germline V gene, CDR1 is PRHDT and CDR2 is FYEKMQ (reference sequence). In DNA, the CDR3 is TGTGCCAGCAGCCCCTTGGGGAGGTACACGAACACTGAAGCTTTCTTT. Translation gives CASSPLGRYTNTEAFF.

Concerning this clone: This specimen includes other DNA sequences encoding the same CDR3. The CDR3 spells CASSYTANTGELFF. In DNA form, the CDR3 reads TGTGCCAGCAGCTACACAGCGAACACCGGGGAGCTGTTTTTT. The chain couples TRBV11-3 to TRBJ2-2; no clear D gene. Germline CDR1 is SGHNT and CDR2 is YENEEA. Trimming stripped 4 bases from V and 0 bases from J, with 6 bases between. This CDR3 spans 14 amino acids.

About this clone: The sample contains more than one DNA sequence encoding this CDR3. This chain uses TRBV12-3 or TRBV12-4 with TRBJ2-7, with unresolved D. The ends were cut back, 4 bases at V and 2 bases at J, with 3 bases in the middle. This CDR3 has 11 residues. CDR3 coding DNA: TGTGCCAGCAGTTCGACCTACGAGCAGTACTTC. Amino acids: CASSSTYEQYF.

The chain uses TRBV6-5 and TRBJ1-3, with D unresolved. CDR3 length: 14 amino acids. Trimming left V 8 bases short and J 0 bases short, with 11 bases between. Germline V gene sequence: CDR1 MNHEY, CDR2 SVGAGI. This CDR3 is CASFGETSGNTIYF. The CDR3, as DNA: TGTGCCAGCTTCGGGGAAACCTCTGGAAACACCATATATTTT.

This clone was found a few times. The chain joins TRBV27 to TRBJ1-5, with no clear D. This CDR3 is built from 16 residues. Per germline, CDR1 MNHEY and CDR2 SMNVEV (reference sequence). Trimming removed 5 bases from V and 6 bases from J, with 20 bases in between. The CDR3 loop reads CASSPSPYAGGQPQHF. The CDR3 nucleotides are TGTGCCAGCAGTCCATCACCTTATGCAGGCGGTCAGCCCCAGCATTTT.

The chain uses TRBV7-2 and TRBJ2-5, with TRBD1 as a possible D gene (6 bases). V was trimmed by 5 bases and J by 5 bases, leaving 15 bases between them. The germline gives CDR1 SGHTA, CDR2 FQGNSA. This CDR3 region has 14 residues. The CDR3 region has the DNA TGTGCCAGCAGCCCCACAGGGATCTATGAGACCCAGTACTTC. Protein sequence: CASSPTGIYETQYF.

This clone was observed once. This chain uses TRBV30 with TRBJ2-5; 7 bases align to TRBD1. V trimming: 6 bases; J trimming: 1 base; junction bases outside the gene matches: 5. The CDR3 runs 13 residues. Germline V gives CDR1 GTSNPN, CDR2 SVGIG (reference sequence). The CDR3 DNA reads as TGTGCCTGTAACAGGGGACCCCAAGAGACCCAGTACTTC. This sequence encodes CACNRGPQETQYF.

This clone was seen a single time. This chain joins TRBV5-8 and TRBJ1-6; D uncertain. CDR1 and CDR2 from the germline V gene are SGHTS and YDEGEE. Trimming stripped 2 bases from V and 6 bases from J, with 3 bases between. The CDR3 contains 12 residues. The CDR3 region has the DNA TGTGCCAGCAGCTTTTCTAATTCACCCCTCCACTTT. It codes for CASSFSNSPLHF.

The V call is TRBV6-2 or TRBV6-3, the J call TRBJ2-7; TRBD1 matches 10 bases. V lost 6 bases and J lost 1; bases outside the gene matches: 6. From germline, CDR1 is MNHEY and CDR2 SVGEGT. This CDR3 is built from 15 residues. The CDR3 is CASSLMGQGSYEQYF. CDR3 DNA: TGTGCCAGCAGCCTAATGGGACAGGGGTCCTACGAGCAGTACTTC.

J is TRBJ1-3 and V is TRBV5-1; TRBD1 aligns across 7 bases. This CDR3 region has 15 residues. The V and J ends lost 4 bases and 1 base, in that order; junction bases with no gene match: 5. Germline V gene data show CDR1 as SGHRS and CDR2 as YFSETQ. CDR3: CASSPGTVSGNTIYF. The CDR3 nucleotides read TGCGCCAGCAGCCCGGGGACAGTATCTGGAAACACCATATATTTT. The full variable domain, rest sourced from reference TRBV5-1 and TRBJ1-3, is KAGVTQTPRYLIKTRGQQVTLSCSPISGHRSVSWYQQTPGQGLQFLFEYFSETQRNKGNFPGRFSGRQFSNSRSEMNVSTLELGDSALYLCASSPGTVSGNTIYFGEGSWLTVV.

The V gene is TRBV7-9, the J gene TRBJ1-6; TRBD1 matches 9 bases. V shed 2 bases and J 9 bases; nucleotides not matched to a gene: 8. Germline loops: CDR1 SEHNR, CDR2 FQNEAQ (reference sequence). The CDR3 sequence is 16 residues long. In DNA, the CDR3 is TGTGCCAGCAGCTTACCACGGGACAGGGAAGGTTCACCCCTCCACTTT. Translated: CASSLPRDREGSPLHF.

The chain employs TRBV6-4 and TRBJ1-5; D is unresolved. CDR3 length equals 13 residues. V lost 4 bases to trimming and J lost 4 bases, with 8 bases between them. Germline V gene data show CDR1 as MRHNA and CDR2 as SNTAGT. The CDR3 DNA follows: TGTGCCAGCAGTGCGGAAGGGAATCAGCCCCAGCATTTT. Amino acid sequence: CASSAEGNQPQHF.

This clone was seen a single time. The V gene is TRBV19, the J gene TRBJ1-6; D might be TRBD1 (5 bases). V lost 3 bases and J 10 bases, leaving 10 bases between the germline ends. This CDR3 is 13 amino acids long. Germline assignment: CDR1 LNHDA and CDR2 SQIVND (reference sequence). This chain's CDR3 is CASSMERGSPLHF. As DNA, the CDR3 is TGTGCCAGTAGTATGGAGAGGGGATCACCCCTCCACTTT.

The chain recombines TRBV30 with TRBJ2-7; 8 nucleotides match TRBD2. The CDR3 sequence is 15 residues long. Germline CDR1 reads GTSNPN; CDR2 reads SVGIG (reference sequence). V shed 3 bases and J 5 bases; nucleotides not matched to a gene: 12. The CDR3 sequence: CAWRTLGREDDEQYF. CDR3 DNA: TGTGCCTGGAGGACTTTGGGGCGGGAGGACGACGAGCAGTACTTC.

The CDR3 spells CASSYSDLGRDTEAFF. CDR3 sequence (DNA): TGTGCCAGCAGTTACTCGGATCTGGGTCGGGACACTGAAGCTTTCTTT. The chain uses TRBV6-2 or TRBV6-3 and TRBJ1-1; D remains ambiguous. This CDR3 has 16 residues. Trimming took 0 bases from V and 3 from J, leaving 14 bases between them. Germline assignment: CDR1 MNHEY and CDR2 SVGEGT.

The V gene is TRBV13, the J gene TRBJ1-5, with D possibly TRBD1 on 5 matching bases. The V and J ends lost 4 bases and 6 bases respectively, with 22 bases between them. Per germline, CDR1 PRHDT and CDR2 FYEKMQ (reference sequence). The CDR3 length is 17 residues. The CDR3 DNA reads as TGTGCCAGCAGCTCCGCATCGAAGGGGCCCCTCGCTCAGCCCCAGCATTTT. This translates into CASSSASKGPLAQPQHF.

The chain has TRBV10-1 and TRBJ2-7; unclear D gene. Germline V gives CDR1 WNHNN, CDR2 SYGVQD (reference sequence). This CDR3 contains 12 residues. The V and J ends lost 3 bases and 5 bases respectively, with 8 bases between them. The CDR3 here is CASSDLGHEQYF. The DNA for the CDR3 is TGCGCCAGCAGTGATTTAGGGCACGAGCAGTACTTC.

The chain has TRBV7-3 and TRBJ1-2; D may be TRBD1 (6 bases). The length of the CDR3 is 12 residues. Trimming cost V 5 bases and J 6 bases, with 10 bases left between them. Germline values: CDR1 SGHTA, CDR2 FQGTGA. CDR3 DNA: TGTGCCAGCAGCCTCTCAGGGGATGGCTACACCTTC. It is translated as CASSLSGDGYTF.

V usage is TRBV11-2 and J usage is TRBJ2-3; TRBD1 is a possible D gene (5 bases). This CDR3 spans 18 amino acids. CDR1 is SGHAT, CDR2 FQNNGV, per germline. V was pared by 2 bases and J by 3 bases, with 21 bases between. CDR3 protein: CASSLLRWQGPGTDTQYF. CDR3 nucleotide sequence: TGTGCCAGCAGCTTACTCCGATGGCAGGGCCCCGGGACAGATACGCAGTATTTT.

CDR3 loop: CATSTVQEADTQYF. The CDR3 coding sequence is TGTGCCACCAGCACAGTGCAAGAGGCAGATACGCAGTATTTT. The gene calls are TRBV24-1 and TRBJ2-3; unclear D gene. Germline V CDR1 and CDR2: KGHDR, SFDVKD. The V end was cut by 7 bases, the J end by 4 bases, with 14 bases between. The CDR3 contains 14 residues.

The chain is built from TRBV4-1 and TRBJ2-3, with D tentatively TRBD2 (5 bases). Germline loops: CDR1 MGHRA, CDR2 YSYEKL. With 11 bases removed from V and 0 bases from J, the gap between germline ends came to 21 bases. The CDR3 loop spans 16 amino acids. CDR3: CAVLLREAVSTDTQYF. The DNA of the CDR3 is TGCGCCGTACTTTTACGGGAAGCCGTAAGCACAGATACGCAGTATTTT.

This rearrangement joins TRBV7-2 to TRBJ2-5; tentative D call: TRBD1 (6 bases). This CDR3 is 13 amino acids long. Trimming removed 4 bases at V and 5 bases at J, with 11 bases between. CDR1 is SGHTA and CDR2 is FQGNSA in the germline V gene. CDR3 residues: CASSYGQKETQYF. In nucleotides, the CDR3 is TGTGCCAGCAGCTATGGACAGAAGGAGACCCAGTACTTC.

The rearrangement links TRBV30 to TRBJ1-3, with 8 bases that match TRBD1. The CDR3 runs to 15 residues. The trim removed 0 bases at V and 3 bases at J, leaving 4 bases unmatched. The V gene's germline CDR1 is GTSNPN and CDR2 SVGIG (reference sequence). CDR3 sequence (DNA): TGTGCCTGGAGTGTCACAGGGGGGCTTGGAAACACCATATATTTT. Amino acids: CAWSVTGGLGNTIYF.

The V and J genes are TRBV28 and TRBJ1-1; 7 bases match TRBD1. The CDR3 consists of 14 residues. The junction had 2 bases not matched to a gene; V was cut back by 3 bases and J by 1 base. Looked up from germline, CDR1 is MDHEN and CDR2 is SYDVKM. CDR3: CASSFHRGNTEAFF. The CDR3 region has the DNA TGTGCCAGCAGTTTCCACAGGGGGAACACTGAAGCTTTCTTT.

V is TRBV7-2 and J is TRBJ2-6; D is undetermined. The length of the CDR3 is 14 residues. Germline CDR1 is SGHTA and CDR2 is FQGNSA. Deletions cut 4 bases from V and 2 bases from J, with 6 bases between. CDR3 region: CASSSLPGANVLTF. The CDR3 DNA follows: TGTGCCAGCAGCTCGCTACCTGGGGCCAACGTCCTGACTTTC. The full variable domain, in which reference TRBV7-2 and TRBJ2-6 provide the parts outside the CDR3, is GAGVSQSPSNKVTEKGKDVELRCDPISGHTALYWYRQSLGQGLEFLIYFQGNSAPDKSGLPSDRFSAERTGGSVSTLTIQRTQQEDSAVYLCASSSLPGANVLTFGAGSRLTVL.

As to this clone: The same CDR3 is also encoded by other DNA sequences in this sample. This chain connects TRBV6-5 to TRBJ2-3, with D possibly TRBD2 on 5 matching bases. V lost 0 bases to trimming and J lost 3 bases, with 7 bases between them. Germline CDR1 MNHEY, CDR2 SVGAGI. This CDR3 spans 14 amino acids. The CDR3 region has the DNA TGTGCCAGCAGTTACTCGAGGGTGACAGATACGCAGTATTTT. It yields the protein CASSYSRVTDTQYF.

This chain links TRBV3-1 (or the pseudogene TRBV3-2) with TRBJ2-1; 7 positions agree with TRBD2. From germline, CDR1 is LGHDT and CDR2 YNNKEL (reference sequence). V gave up 4 bases and J gave up 3 bases; unmatched junction bases: 9. This CDR3 spans 16 amino acids. This CDR3 is CASSPTGRGSYNEQFF. Written as DNA, the CDR3 is TGTGCCAGCAGCCCCACGGGGCGGGGGAGCTACAATGAGCAGTTCTTC.

The CDR3 DNA follows: TGTGCCAGCAGCCCCCAAGGCACGCTACACAATGAGCAGTTCTTC. It specifies CASSPQGTLHNEQFF. The rearrangement joins TRBV7-2 to TRBJ2-1; D gene uncertain. Germline V gene sequence: CDR1 SGHTA, CDR2 FQGNSA. V was clipped by 5 bases and J by 5 bases, with 16 bases between them. This CDR3 spans 15 amino acids.

The V and J genes are TRBV4-2 and TRBJ1-5; D remains unclear. This CDR3 contains 13 residues. Between the trimmed V and J ends, which lost 7 bases and 0 bases, there was a span of 7 bases. The germline gives CDR1 LGHNA, CDR2 YNFKEQ. The CDR3 reads CASNGASNQPQHF. As DNA, the CDR3 is TGTGCCAGCAATGGCGCTAGCAATCAGCCCCAGCATTTT.